This TCR beta chain was retrieved from a study of blood T cell repertoires in COVID-19. Study in general: Material from acute and convalescent COVID-19 was sourced from the United States, Italy and Spain.

Germline V gene sequence: CDR1 MGHRA, CDR2 YSYEKL. This CDR3 region has 15 residues. Trimming pared 4 bases from V and 9 bases from J, leaving 19 bases between. Living in 24 US areas, the participants were between roughly 18 and 89 years of age. Assignments of participants to cohorts depended upon their own reported clinical history. In its sample, this clone was seen a few times. Repertoires were generated with immunoSEQ multiplex PCR, while TCRdb's copy carries only in-frame clones and drops some. The profile shows some 340,000 clones, 85% to 95% of them singletons. The source is a woman aged 30 to 39 who had been exposed to COVID-19. Sequenced: PBMCs or T cells enriched from blood (not recorded which). The V and J genes are TRBV4-1 and TRBJ2-1; D possibly corresponds to TRBD1 (7 bases). CDR3 amino acids: CASSRVLAGGSEQFF. CDR3 coding DNA: TGCGCCAGCAGCCGGGTATTAGCAGGGGGGAGTGAGCAGTTCTTC.